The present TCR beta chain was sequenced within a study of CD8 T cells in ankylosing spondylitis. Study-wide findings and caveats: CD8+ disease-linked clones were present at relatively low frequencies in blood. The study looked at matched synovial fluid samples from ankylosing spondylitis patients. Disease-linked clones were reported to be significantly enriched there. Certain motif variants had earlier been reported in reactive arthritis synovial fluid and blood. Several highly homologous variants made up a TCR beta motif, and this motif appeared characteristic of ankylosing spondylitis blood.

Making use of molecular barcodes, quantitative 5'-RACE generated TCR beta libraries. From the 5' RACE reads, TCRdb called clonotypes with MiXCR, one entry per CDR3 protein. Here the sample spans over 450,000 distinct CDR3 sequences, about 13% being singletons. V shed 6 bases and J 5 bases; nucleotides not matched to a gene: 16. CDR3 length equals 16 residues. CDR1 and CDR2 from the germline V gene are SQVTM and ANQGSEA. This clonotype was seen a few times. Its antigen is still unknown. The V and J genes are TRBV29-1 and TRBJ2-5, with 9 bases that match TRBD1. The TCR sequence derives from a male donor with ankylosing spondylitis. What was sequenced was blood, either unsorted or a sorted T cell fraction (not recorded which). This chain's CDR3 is CSVLTMTGGWRETQYF. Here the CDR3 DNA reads TGCAGCGTCCTTACAATGACAGGGGGATGGCGGGAGACCCAGTACTTC.